Presented here are 13 T cell receptor beta chains from one specimen sequenced in a study of cytotoxic CD8 clonotypes in ibrutinib-treated CLL. TCRdb keeps only in-frame clones here, not all; method: immunoSEQ multiplex PCR. The table has just over 200,000 clones, around 70% seen once. Specimen: PBMCs, collected after 12 months of ibrutinib treatment. These receptors were obtained from a human donor with chronic lymphocytic leukemia.

Note on this clone: One junction end does not reproduce the germline sequence, and a read error may be involved. The rearrangement uses TRBV7-7 and TRBJ2-1, with 9 bases matching TRBD2. The CDR3 covers 12 residues. CDR1 and CDR2 from the germline V gene are SSHAT and FNYEAQ (reference sequence). The CDR3 protein is CASSLAGGEQFF. The CDR3 DNA is TGTGCTAGCAGCTTGGCGGGAGGGGAGCAGTTCTTC.

The sample holds a few counts of this clone. The chain uses TRBV2 and TRBJ2-7; D is unclear. CDR1 and CDR2 from the germline V gene are SNHLY and FYNNEI. The CDR3 is 11 amino acids. Trimming removed 6 bases from V and 9 bases from J, with 12 bases in between. The CDR3 loop is CASSAKMGQYF. In DNA form, the CDR3 reads TGTGCCAGCAGCGCTAAGATGGGGCAGTACTTC.

This clone was found a few times. The chain recombines TRBV29-1 with TRBJ1-1; D is uncertain. Looked up from germline, CDR1 is SQVTM and CDR2 is ANQGSEA. This CDR3 has 13 residues. Trimming pared 5 bases from V and 4 bases from J, leaving 14 bases between. CDR3 sequence (DNA): TGCAGCGTTCGTTACACAAGGAGCACTGAAGCTTTCTTT. Translated, it gives CSVRYTRSTEAFF. Filled out from reference TRBV29-1 and TRBJ1-1, the complete variable domain reads SAVISQKPSRDICQRGTSLTIQCQVDSQVTMMFWYRQQPGQSLTLIATANQGSEATYESGFVIDKFPISRPNLTFSTLTVSNMSPEDSSIYLCSVRYTRSTEAFFGQGTRLTVV.

The chain employs TRBV7-9 and TRBJ1-6; D perhaps matches TRBD1 (5 bases). Trimming left V 1 base short and J 9 bases short, with 16 bases between. Germline V gene lookup returns CDR1 SEHNR and CDR2 FQNEAQ (reference sequence). This CDR3 contains 16 residues. The CDR3 loop is CASSLVSGTASSPLHF. The CDR3 coding sequence is TGTGCCAGCAGCTTAGTATCCGGGACGGCCTCTTCACCCCTCCACTTT.

This clone was seen only a few times. V usage is TRBV6-6 and J usage is TRBJ1-2, with no clear D. CDR1 MNHNY and CDR2 SVGAGI come from the germline V gene (reference sequence). The CDR3 runs to 12 residues. V gave up 6 bases and J gave up 8 bases, with 13 bases separating them. The CDR3 sequence: CASSSPSAGYTF. The CDR3 DNA reads as TGTGCCAGCAGCTCCCCGTCGGCGGGCTACACCTTC.

The chain uses TRBV5-5 and TRBJ2-3; D perhaps matches TRBD1 (5 bases). V was trimmed by 1 base and J by 0 bases, leaving 6 bases between them. This CDR3 has 14 amino acids. Germline V lookup: CDR1 SGHKS, CDR2 YYEKEE (reference sequence). DNA of the CDR3: TGTGCCAGCAGCTTGTCAGGGAGCACAGATACGCAGTATTTT. Translation gives CASSLSGSTDTQYF.

The count of this clone is one. CDR3 amino acids: CASSQQEADTQYF. The DNA of the CDR3 is TGTGCCAGCTCACAACAGGAAGCAGATACGCAGTATTTT. This chain links TRBV18 with TRBJ2-3; maybe TRBD1 (5 bases). Germline CDR1 KGHSH, CDR2 LQKENI. V was shortened by 4 bases and J by 4 bases, with 9 bases between the two germline ends. The CDR3 loop spans 13 amino acids.

The chain joins TRBV4-3 to TRBJ2-1; 7 bases map to TRBD2. The CDR3 loop spans 16 amino acids. V lost 4 bases, J lost 8 bases, and 14 bases stayed unmatched. CDR1 LGHNA and CDR2 YSLEER come from the germline V gene. In DNA, the CDR3 is TGCGCCAGCAGCCCGATTTCAGCGGGTGGGGGGGATGAGCAGTTCTTC. Protein: CASSPISAGGGDEQFF.

This clone has a single count. V usage is TRBV25-1 and J usage is TRBJ1-2, with 7 bases identical to TRBD1. Germline V gene sequence: CDR1 MGHDK, CDR2 SYGVNS. The CDR3 runs to 17 residues. Trimming at V came to 0 bases and at J to 7 bases, leaving 14 bases not matched to a gene. The chain's CDR3 is CASSEYILMTGRTGYTF. In DNA, the CDR3 is TGTGCCAGCAGTGAATATATTCTTATGACAGGGAGGACTGGCTACACCTTC.

The chain employs TRBV2 and TRBJ1-5, with D perhaps TRBD1 (6 bases). Germline V gene sequence: CDR1 SNHLY, CDR2 FYNNEI. The CDR3 has 15 residues. Deletions cut 6 bases from V and 3 bases from J, with 15 bases between. The CDR3 DNA sequence: TGTGCCAGCAGCCCCTACAGGGTAAACAATCAGCCCCAGCATTTT. Translating gives CASSPYRVNNQPQHF.

This chain links TRBV4-3 with TRBJ2-7, with D perhaps matching TRBD1 or TRBD2 (5 bases each). V was pared by 2 bases and J by 7 bases, with 21 bases between. This CDR3 region has 16 residues. CDR1 is LGHNA, CDR2 YSLEER, per germline. CDR3 in amino acids: CASSQTYPGPTSEQYF. The CDR3, as DNA: TGCGCCAGCAGCCAAACTTACCCGGGACCTACGTCGGAGCAGTACTTC.

The chain recombines TRBV5-1 with TRBJ2-1; D tentatively fits TRBD1 or TRBD2 (5 bases each). Trimming pared 1 base from V and 0 bases from J, leaving 8 bases between. This CDR3 contains 15 residues. Germline CDR1 is SGHRS and CDR2 is YFSETQ. As DNA, the CDR3 is TGCGCCAGCAGCTTGATTGGGGGCTCCTACAATGAGCAGTTCTTC. This encodes CASSLIGGSYNEQFF.

Only a few counts were recorded for this clone. CDR3 amino acids: CASSDQAGSLPLHF. The CDR3 nucleotides read TGCGCCAGCAGCGATCAGGCAGGGAGTCTCCCCCTCCACTTT. The chain recombines TRBV5-1 with TRBJ1-6; TRBD1 might be the D (5 bases). This CDR3 has 14 residues. Germline assignment: CDR1 SGHRS and CDR2 YFSETQ. Between the trimmed V and J ends, which lost 4 bases and 13 bases, there was a span of 18 bases.